This TCR beta chain is from a study of T cells in tumors after PD-1 blockade. Turning to the study itself: Excluded were patients with checkpoint blockade, immunosuppressants, or radiotherapy or other anti-cancer therapy within 4 weeks. During anti-PD-1 treatment, some patients continued daily vismodegib 150 mg.

The assay was immunoSEQ multiplex PCR, and TCRdb's table has in-frame clones only and misses some. In the table there are a few thousand clones, about four fifths of which are singletons. The CDR3 is 14 residues long. Germline trimming cut 4 bases from V and 6 bases from J; bases unmatched to any gene: 5. Germline assignment: CDR1 LGHDT and CDR2 YNNKEL (reference sequence). A note on this clone: Its antigen is currently unknown.

Study results and limitations: About 45% of tumor TCR clonotypes were also found in blood.

This TCR derives from a human donor with advanced basal cell or squamous cell carcinoma (not recorded which). The chain has TRBV3-1 (or the pseudogene TRBV3-2) and TRBJ2-4; TRBD2 agrees at 8 bases. The sample in question was PBMCs, obtained after anti-PD-1 therapy. CDR3 region: CASSRSGEINIQYF. CDR3 DNA: TGTGCCAGCAGCCGTAGCGGGGAAATAAACATTCAGTACTTC.